The 8 T cell receptor beta chains below come from one sample, sequenced in a study of beta chain features in type 1 diabetes. Reverse transcription of all isolated RNA meant that expressed TCRB transcripts were sequenced. Method: immunoSEQ multiplex PCR; TCRdb's copy keeps in-frame clones and lacks some. The data hold 500,000 to 700,000 clones, with roughly a sixth observed a single time. What was sequenced was naive CD4+ T cells from blood. The receptor source for this set is a man aged 18 to 30 in good health.

In its sample, this clone was seen many times. The V and J genes are TRBV2 and TRBJ2-1; D gene ambiguous. The CDR3 consists of 11 residues. Germline-derived CDR1 and CDR2 are SNHLY and FYNNEI. V lost 2 bases and J 14 bases, leaving 10 bases between the germline ends. The CDR3 sequence: CASSELKRKFF. Written as DNA, the CDR3 is TGTGCCAGCAGTGAACTGAAGCGTAAGTTCTTC.

This clone has only a few counts. The CDR3 loop is CASSPPTGGYGANVLTF. CDR3 DNA: TGTGCCAGCTCACCACCGACAGGGGGCTATGGGGCCAACGTCCTGACTTTC. The rearrangement joins TRBV18 to TRBJ2-6, with 10 bases identical to TRBD1. The CDR3 is made up of 17 amino acids. The junction had 2 bases not matched to a gene; V was cut back by 0 bases and J by 3 bases. Germline-derived CDR1 and CDR2 are KGHSH and LQKENI.

The genes are TRBV7-3 and TRBJ2-1; TRBD2 is a possible D gene (5 bases). Trimming pared 6 bases from V and 8 bases from J, leaving 17 bases between. CDR3 length: 14 residues. The germline CDR1 and CDR2 sequences are SGHTA and FQGTGA. The chain's CDR3 is CASRLGSSVHEQFF. The CDR3 DNA sequence: TGTGCCAGCAGGCTAGGGAGCAGCGTCCATGAGCAGTTCTTC.

CDR3 in DNA: TGTGCCAGTAGTACAGGACGCTCTGGGGCCAACGTCCTGACTTTC. Protein: CASSTGRSGANVLTF. This chain connects TRBV19 to TRBJ2-6, with unresolved D. The V end lost 4 bases, the J end lost 0 bases, and 7 bases lay between the germline ends. Germline assignment: CDR1 LNHDA and CDR2 SQIVND (reference sequence). This CDR3 has 15 amino acids.

This clone showed up just a few times. The CDR3 DNA reads TGTGCCAGCAGTTTATCAGCAGGGGTTGCTGGAAACACCATATATTTT. Translation gives CASSLSAGVAGNTIYF. The V and J genes are TRBV28 and TRBJ1-3; TRBD1 is a possible D gene (6 bases). The V gene lost 1 base and the J gene lost 2 bases, with 12 bases spanning the gap. Germline CDR1 MDHEN, CDR2 SYDVKM. This CDR3 is built from 16 residues. Complete variable domain (other parts from reference TRBV28 and TRBJ1-3): DVKVTQSSRYLVKRTGEKVFLECVQDMDHENMFWYRQDPGLGLRLIYFSYDVKMKEKGDIPEGYSVSREKKERFSLILESASTNQTSMYLCASSLSAGVAGNTIYFGEGSWLTVV.

The gene calls are TRBV5-4 and TRBJ2-7, with D perhaps assigned TRBD1 or TRBD2 (5 bases each). Between the trimmed V and J ends, which lost 3 bases and 4 bases, there was a span of 14 bases. This CDR3 has 14 residues. Germline V gives CDR1 SGHNT, CDR2 YYREEE (reference sequence). In DNA form, the CDR3 reads TGTGCCAGCAGCTCGCTTCTTGGGGGATACGAGCAGTACTTC. Residues: CASSSLLGGYEQYF. The complete variable domain, with remaining parts taken from reference TRBV5-4 and TRBJ2-7, reads ETGVTQSPTHLIKTRGQQVTLRCSSQSGHNTVSWYQQALGQGPQFIFQYYREEENGRGNFPPRFSGLQFPNYSSELNVNALELDDSALYLCASSSLLGGYEQYFGPGTRLTVT.

This clone was found a few times. This rearrangement joins TRBV21-1 to TRBJ1-3; the listed D gene, TRBD1, was not tested against the DNA. TRBV21-1 is a pseudogene locus. This CDR3 is built from 14 residues. The CDR3 DNA follows: TGTGCCAGCGGACAGGTTTTTTGGGGAAACACCATATATTTT. It translates to CASGQVFWGNTIYF.

V is TRBV4-1 and J is TRBJ1-1, with D tentatively TRBD1 (6 bases). The CDR3 has 14 amino acids. CDR1 is MGHRA and CDR2 is YSYEKL in the germline V gene. The V and J ends lost 6 bases and 1 base respectively, with 12 bases between them. CDR3 coding DNA: TGCGCCAGCAGGATCGAGGGGGGGAACACTGAAGCTTTCTTT. Protein sequence: CASRIEGGNTEAFF.